This TCR beta chain was captured by sequencing in a study of T-cell memory formation after mild COVID-19. Study results and caveats: Clones contracting across day 15 to 85 had a balanced CD4/CD8 profile; later expanding clones leaned CD4+.

As concerns this clonotype: The antigen remains unidentified.

Trimming pared 5 bases from V and 4 bases from J, leaving 8 bases between. The CDR3 is 12 amino acids. Germline loops: CDR1 MDHEN, CDR2 SYDVKM. Amplification by 5'RACE using constant-segment primers produced TCR alpha and TCR beta cDNA libraries that carried sample barcodes and UMIs. In TCRdb, the 5' RACE reads were re-called with MiXCR into one record per CDR3 protein. The repertoire holds around 390,000 distinct CDR3 sequences, about 17% seen once, with around a fifth in the top ten. Material for sequencing was PBMCs or a T cell subset sorted from them (not recorded which). This receptor was taken from a man between 18 and 35 years old who had mild COVID-19 (a few samples of this study predate the infection). Cell type and time point are not known. This rearrangement joins TRBV28 to TRBJ1-2; no clear D. The CDR3 loop is CASSHIPYGYTF. The CDR3 DNA reads as TGTGCCAGCAGTCATATCCCCTATGGCTACACCTTC.